The 26 T cell receptor beta chains listed next were all sequenced from one sample in a study of blood T cell repertoires in COVID-19. Sequencing was performed with immunoSEQ multiplex PCR; in TCRdb, only in-frame clones are kept and a portion is missing. The sample yields 150,000 or so clones, around four fifths seen once. The sequencing sample was made of peripheral blood. The receptors originated from a man aged 40-49 years who had recovered from COVID-19.

The chain couples TRBV6-2 or TRBV6-3 to TRBJ1-1; TRBD1 might be the D (5 bases). The V end lost 5 bases, the J end lost 4 bases, and 17 bases lay between the germline ends. CDR1 is MNHEY and CDR2 is SVGEGT in the germline V gene. The CDR3 is made up of 15 amino acids. The CDR3: CASSQPSFGGTEAFF. Written as DNA, the CDR3 is TGTGCCAGCAGTCAACCTTCTTTCGGGGGCACTGAAGCTTTCTTT.

The chain employs TRBV27 and TRBJ2-2; the match to TRBD2 covers 7 bases. V trimming: 9 bases; J trimming: 4 bases; junction bases outside the gene matches: 11. There are 15 residues in the CDR3. CDR1 and CDR2 from the germline V gene are MNHEY and SMNVEV (reference sequence). This CDR3 reads CASTAGGYSTGELFF. The CDR3 nucleotides are TGTGCCAGTACTGCCGGGGGGTATAGCACCGGGGAGCTGTTTTTT.

V is TRBV9 and J is TRBJ1-3, with D maybe TRBD1 (5 bases). CDR3 size: 17 residues. CDR1 is SGDLS and CDR2 is YYNGEE in the germline V gene. Deletions cut 0 bases from V and 0 bases from J, with 13 bases between. DNA of the CDR3: TGTGCCAGCAGCGTAGGGGGCACTCAACACTCTGGAAACACCATATATTTT. It yields the protein CASSVGGTQHSGNTIYF.

The genes are TRBV10-3 and TRBJ1-1, with 7 bases aligning to TRBD1. Looked up from germline, CDR1 is ENHRY and CDR2 is SYGVKD. CDR3 size: 13 residues. J gave up 1 base and V 11 bases, and 7 bases lay outside the gene matches. The chain's CDR3 is CASRGTENTEAFF. In DNA form, the CDR3 reads TGTGCCTCCAGAGGGACAGAGAACACTGAAGCTTTCTTT.

The rearrangement uses TRBV28 and TRBJ2-5; tentative D call: TRBD1 (7 bases). Germline V CDR1 and CDR2: MDHEN, SYDVKM. CDR3 length: 14 amino acids. V gave up 8 bases and J gave up 2 bases, with 15 bases separating them. The CDR3 is CASCPPGGQETQYF. CDR3 in DNA: TGTGCCAGCTGCCCGCCAGGGGGGCAAGAGACCCAGTACTTC. Full variable domain (remainder filled in from reference TRBV28 and TRBJ2-5): DVKVTQSSRYLVKRTGEKVFLECVQDMDHENMFWYRQDPGLGLRLIYFSYDVKMKEKGDIPEGYSVSREKKERFSLILESASTNQTSMYLCASCPPGGQETQYFGPGTRLLVL.

CDR3 nucleotide sequence: TGCGCCAGCAGCCTAAGACAGGTCTCACCCCTCCACTTT. Amino acids: CASSLRQVSPLHF. This rearrangement joins TRBV4-3 to TRBJ1-6; TRBD1 is a possible D gene (6 bases). Between the trimmed V and J ends, which lost 4 bases and 10 bases, there was a span of 11 bases. Germline values: CDR1 LGHNA, CDR2 YSLEER. The CDR3 runs to 13 residues.

V gene TRBV29-1 combines with J gene TRBJ2-3; perhaps TRBD1 as D (6 bases). There are 13 residues in the CDR3. In germline, CDR1 is SQVTM, CDR2 ANQGSEA. The ends were cut back, 2 bases at V and 2 bases at J, with 8 bases in the middle. CDR3 bases: TGCAGCGTTGAACGGACAGACACAGATACGCAGTATTTT. The encoded protein is CSVERTDTDTQYF.

There are a few counts of this clone. This chain joins TRBV9 and TRBJ1-2; 7 nucleotides agree with TRBD1. Losses at the gene ends were 1 base for V and 7 bases for J; bases not matched to a gene: 4. The CDR3 length is 13 residues. Germline V gene data show CDR1 as SGDLS and CDR2 as YYNGEE. The CDR3 DNA sequence: TGTGCCAGCAGCGTAAGAACAGGGGCTGGCTACACCTTC. Translation: CASSVRTGAGYTF. The full variable domain, with the rest looked up from reference TRBV9 and TRBJ1-2, is DSGVTQTPKHLITATGQRVTLRCSPRSGDLSVYWYQQSLDQGLQFLIQYYNGEERAKGNILERFSAQQFPDLHSELNLSSLELGDSALYFCASSVRTGAGYTFGSGTRLTVV.

The J gene is TRBJ2-3, the V gene TRBV9; D is perhaps TRBD2 (5 bases). Germline V gives CDR1 SGDLS, CDR2 YYNGEE. V shed 0 bases and J shed 1 base, with 9 bases lying between them. The CDR3 consists of 15 residues. DNA of the CDR3: TGTGCCAGCAGCGTAGGGGGTAGCGGCACAGATACGCAGTATTTT. Amino acid sequence: CASSVGGSGTDTQYF.

The chain combines TRBV7-2 with TRBJ2-6; perhaps TRBD2 as D (6 bases). V gave up 2 bases and J gave up 2 bases, with 10 bases separating them. The CDR3 runs 16 residues. Germline CDR1 SGHTA, CDR2 FQGNSA. The CDR3 DNA is TGTGCCAGCAGCTTAATCGCGGGGCCTGGGGCCAACGTCCTGACTTTC. Translation gives CASSLIAGPGANVLTF.

This clone appeared a few times. The J gene is TRBJ2-2, the V gene TRBV7-9, with TRBD1 as a possible D gene (6 bases). Trimming took off 5 bases at V and 2 bases at J, with 18 bases between the two ends. The CDR3 loop spans 17 amino acids. CDR1 and CDR2 from the germline V gene are SEHNR and FQNEAQ (reference sequence). In DNA form, the CDR3 reads TGTGCCAGCAGCCCGGTTGTGGGACAAAAAAACACCGGGGAGCTGTTTTTT. This encodes CASSPVVGQKNTGELFF.

V gene TRBV7-2 combines with J gene TRBJ2-7; D remains ambiguous. The germline V gene encodes CDR1 SGHTA and CDR2 FQGNSA. V lost 0 bases and J lost 9, with 9 bases in between. The CDR3 length is 12 residues. CDR3 protein: CASSLAQVGQYF. Written as DNA, the CDR3 is TGTGCCAGCAGCTTAGCGCAGGTGGGGCAGTACTTC.

This sequence joins TRBV10-3 and TRBJ2-7; possible D gene TRBD2, 7 bases. The germline CDR1 and CDR2 sequences are ENHRY and SYGVKD. V lost 7 bases and J lost 7, with 20 bases in between. The CDR3 runs 14 residues. CDR3 sequence reads: CAINSSGGRGEQYF. In DNA, the CDR3 is TGTGCCATCAACTCGTCCGGGGGGCGAGGTGAGCAGTACTTC.

The chain joins TRBV27 to TRBJ1-5; TRBD1 agrees at 10 bases. CDR1 MNHEY and CDR2 SMNVEV come from the germline V gene (reference sequence). The CDR3 runs to 17 residues. The V and J ends lost 2 bases and 0 bases, in that order; junction bases with no gene match: 4. As DNA, the CDR3 is TGTGCCAGCAGTTTACGGGACAGGGGAATTAGCAATCAGCCCCAGCATTTT. Its translation is CASSLRDRGISNQPQHF.

V and J are TRBV5-4 and TRBJ2-5; 7 positions match TRBD2. The CDR3 sequence is 14 residues long. With V trimmed by 4 bases and J by 3 bases, 6 bases remained unmatched. Germline lookup yields CDR1 SGHNT and CDR2 YYREEE (reference sequence). The CDR3, as DNA: TGTGCCAGCAGCCCAGGCGGGGGAAAAGAGACCCAGTACTTC. Translation: CASSPGGGKETQYF.

The chain couples TRBV6-5 to TRBJ2-7, with a possible D match to TRBD1 (5 bases). The CDR3 loop spans 15 amino acids. From germline, CDR1 is MNHEY and CDR2 SVGAGI. Trimming shortened V by 6 bases and J by 1 base, and 16 bases separated the two germline ends. Here the CDR3 reads CASSPVRAPSYEQYF. Here the CDR3 DNA reads TGTGCCAGCAGCCCCGTCAGGGCCCCATCCTACGAGCAGTACTTC.

The chain carries TRBV30 and TRBJ2-2; the D gene is possibly TRBD2 (6 bases). Per germline, CDR1 GTSNPN and CDR2 SVGIG (reference sequence). Trimming left V 5 bases short and J 3 bases short, with 10 bases between. This CDR3 has 13 residues. The DNA of the CDR3 is TGTGCCTGGTCGGGACTCTACACCGGGGAGCTGTTTTTT. Encoded protein: CAWSGLYTGELFF.

The chain recombines TRBV7-2 with TRBJ2-5; TRBD2 might be the D (5 bases). The CDR3 covers 15 residues. Germline V gene lookup returns CDR1 SGHTA and CDR2 FQGNSA. V shed 5 bases and J shed 5 bases, with 18 bases lying between them. The chain's CDR3 is CASSPRDEGWETQYF. CDR3 bases: TGTGCCAGCAGCCCCAGAGATGAGGGATGGGAGACCCAGTACTTC.

The chain joins TRBV6-6 to TRBJ1-5; D might be TRBD1 (5 bases). Deletions cut 2 bases from V and 6 bases from J, with 11 bases between. Germline values: CDR1 MNHNY, CDR2 SVGAGI (reference sequence). The CDR3 is 14 residues long. In nucleotides, the CDR3 is TGTGCCAGCAGTTACGGAGGGGAAAGTCAGCCCCAGCATTTT. Protein product: CASSYGGESQPQHF.

The J gene is TRBJ2-1, the V gene TRBV28; weak D call: TRBD1 (6 bases). V was clipped by 2 bases and J by 5 bases, with 10 bases between them. The CDR3 loop spans 14 amino acids. The germline CDR1 and CDR2 sequences are MDHEN and SYDVKM. The CDR3 DNA sequence: TGTGCCAGCAGTTTAAGGAGACAGGACAATGAGCAGTTCTTC. The encoded protein is CASSLRRQDNEQFF.

This sequence joins TRBV18 and TRBJ1-2; D remains unclear. This CDR3 contains 14 residues. Germline CDR1 is KGHSH and CDR2 is LQKENI. Trimming pared 6 bases from V and 6 bases from J, leaving 17 bases between. CDR3 region: CASSPGSVGDGYTF. The DNA for the CDR3 is TGTGCCAGCTCCCCGGGATCCGTGGGTGATGGCTACACCTTC.

The chain employs TRBV30 and TRBJ2-6, with a weak D call TRBD1 (6 bases). The germline V gene has CDR1 GTSNPN and CDR2 SVGIG (reference sequence). V lost 5 bases and J lost 3, with 11 bases in between. The CDR3 consists of 14 residues. In nucleotides, the CDR3 is TGTGCCTGGGAACAGGGTGGTGGGGCCAACGTCCTGACTTTC. Translation: CAWEQGGGANVLTF.

Comment on this clone: One junction end disagrees with the germline gene, perhaps due to a read error. V and J are TRBV7-9 and TRBJ2-5; a possible D gene is TRBD1 (6 bases). The CDR3 sequence is 17 residues long. Germline V gene data show CDR1 as SEHNR and CDR2 as FQNEAQ (reference sequence). The CDR3 sequence is CASSVAQGWPSQETQYF. The DNA for the CDR3 is TGTGCCAGCAGCGTAGCCCAGGGGTGGCCCTCACAAGAGACCCAGTACTTC.

V gene TRBV5-1 combines with J gene TRBJ2-7, with 8 bases lining up with TRBD2. Germline CDR1 is SGHRS and CDR2 is YFSETQ. The CDR3 has 13 residues. V was clipped by 4 bases and J by 3 bases; unmatched bases: 3. CDR3 sequence reads: CASSVLADYEQYF. CDR3 DNA sequence: TGCGCCAGCAGCGTACTAGCGGACTACGAGCAGTACTTC.

This chain connects TRBV7-2 to TRBJ2-3, with TRBD2 matching over 9 bases. The CDR3 contains 16 residues. Germline trimming cut 2 bases from V and 6 bases from J; bases unmatched to any gene: 9. The V gene's germline CDR1 is SGHTA and CDR2 FQGNSA. The CDR3 nucleotides are TGTGCCAGCAGCTTAAATATCAGGAGCGGGGGGGATACGCAGTATTTT. Its protein is CASSLNIRSGGDTQYF.

This chain connects TRBV9 to TRBJ2-3; 8 positions agree with TRBD1. With V trimmed by 3 bases and J by 6 bases, 6 bases remained unmatched. CDR1 is SGDLS, CDR2 YYNGEE, per germline. CDR3 size: 14 residues. CDR3 in amino acids: CASSAQGARDTQYF. The DNA for the CDR3 is TGTGCCAGCAGCGCCCAGGGGGCCAGGGATACGCAGTATTTT.